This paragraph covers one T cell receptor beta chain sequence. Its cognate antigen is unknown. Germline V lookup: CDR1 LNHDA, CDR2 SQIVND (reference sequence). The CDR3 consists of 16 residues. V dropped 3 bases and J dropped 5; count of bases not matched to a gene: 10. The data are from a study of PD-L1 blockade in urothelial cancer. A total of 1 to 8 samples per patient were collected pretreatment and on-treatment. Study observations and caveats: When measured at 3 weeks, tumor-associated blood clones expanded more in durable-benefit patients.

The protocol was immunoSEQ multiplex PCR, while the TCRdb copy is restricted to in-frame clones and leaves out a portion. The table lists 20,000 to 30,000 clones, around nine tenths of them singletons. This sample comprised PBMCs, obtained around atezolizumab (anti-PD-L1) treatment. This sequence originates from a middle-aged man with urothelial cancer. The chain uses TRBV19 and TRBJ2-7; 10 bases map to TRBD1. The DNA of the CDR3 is TGTGCCAGTAGTATCTCCGCGGGACAGGGGCTCAACGAGCAGTACTTC. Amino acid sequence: CASSISAGQGLNEQYF.